What follows are 3 T cell receptor beta chains derived from one specimen sequenced in a study of blood T cells in healthy people across ages. For the second PCR, which ran for about 7 to 12 cycles, a sample-barcoded 5' primer and a J-beta primer mix were used. TCRdb passed the 5' RACE reads through MiXCR, listing each CDR3 protein once. Of 2 million or so distinct CDR3 sequences in the sample, 49% are singletons; the top ten hold 2.1%. The specimen sequenced was blood. The receptors were gathered from a middle-aged woman in good health.

This clonotype has more than one count but fewer than ten. The chain recombines TRBV3-1 with TRBJ1-2; D is uncertain. The V gene's germline CDR1 is LGHDT and CDR2 YNNKEL (reference sequence). With 0 bases removed from V and 4 bases from J, the gap between germline ends came to 12 bases. The CDR3 sequence is 15 residues long. The CDR3 here is CASSQDPKVFYGYTF. In DNA form, the CDR3 reads TGTGCCAGCAGCCAAGATCCAAAGGTTTTCTATGGCTACACCTTC. Full variable domain (remainder filled in from reference TRBV3-1 and TRBJ1-2): DTAVSQTPKYLVTQMGNDKSIKCEQNLGHDTMYWYKQDSKKFLKIMFSYNNKELIINETVPNRFSPKSPDKAHLNLHINSLELGDSAVYFCASSQDPKVFYGYTFGSGTRLTVV.

This chain connects TRBV28 to TRBJ2-1; 7 nucleotides line up with TRBD1. CDR1 is MDHEN, CDR2 SYDVKM, per germline. The CDR3 consists of 15 residues. J gave up 7 bases and V 5 bases, and 11 bases lay outside the gene matches. The CDR3 coding sequence is TGTGCCAGCAGTACCGCCGGGACAGTGGTAAATGAGCAGTTCTTC. Translation: CASSTAGTVVNEQFF.

This clonotype was counted between two and nine times. The chain recombines TRBV29-1 with TRBJ1-4, with D unclear. CDR3 size: 12 residues. The germline CDR1 and CDR2 sequences are SQVTM and ANQGSEA. With 5 bases removed from V and 4 bases from J, the gap between germline ends came to 8 bases. CDR3 protein: CSVLESNEKLFF. As DNA, the CDR3 is TGCAGCGTTCTCGAGAGTAATGAAAAACTGTTTTTT.